A single sample gave rise to the 19 T cell receptor beta chains below, sequenced in a study of T cells in Graves' hyperthyroidism and ophthalmopathy. Amplified regions were TCR beta CDR3 sequences from RNA transcripts. First-round RT-PCR of the TCR CDR3 relied on the HTBI primer set. One entry per CDR3 protein, called by TCRdb with MiXCR from the multiplex PCR reads. The data hold approximately 520,000 distinct CDR3 sequences, with about a fifth observed a single time. The sample was blood. These TCRs come from a man between 18 and 29 years old with Graves' hyperthyroidism.

About this clonotype: A single base separates this from a much larger clone, so it may be a read error. The chain carries TRBV7-6 and TRBJ2-3, with D perhaps assigned TRBD1 or TRBD2 (5 bases each). This CDR3 contains 14 residues. CDR1 is SGHVS, CDR2 FNYEAQ, per germline. The CDR3 spells CAISLPGPGDTQYF. CDR3 in DNA: TGTGCCATCAGCTTACCGGGGCCCGGAGATACGCAGTATTTT.

The genes are TRBV19 and TRBJ1-3; D gene uncertain. The V and J ends lost 9 bases and 0 bases respectively, with 15 bases between them. In germline, CDR1 is LNHDA, CDR2 SQIVND (reference sequence). The CDR3 sequence is 15 residues long. CDR3 residues: CASRRGDYSGNTIYF. Written as DNA, the CDR3 is TGTGCCAGCAGACGGGGAGACTACTCTGGAAACACCATATATTTT.

The chain employs TRBV12-3 or TRBV12-4 and TRBJ2-4, with 8 bases identical to TRBD1. CDR3 length: 15 residues. The CDR3 nucleotides are TGTGAGGGGGGTGGGAGGCGACAGGGGAAAAACATTCAGTACTTC. The encoded protein is CEGGGRRQGKNIQYF.

This clonotype was observed many times. The chain is built from TRBV28 and TRBJ1-1, with 7 bases aligning to TRBD1. The J segment lost 3 bases and the V segment lost 5 bases, leaving 12 bases of the junction unmatched. From germline, CDR1 is MDHEN and CDR2 SYDVKM. CDR3 length equals 16 residues. The CDR3 coding sequence is TGTGCCAGCAGTCGATACAGGGGTAACGAGGACACTGAAGCTTTCTTT. Amino acids: CASSRYRGNEDTEAFF. The full variable domain, its missing parts supplied by reference TRBV28 and TRBJ1-1, is DVKVTQSSRYLVKRTGEKVFLECVQDMDHENMFWYRQDPGLGLRLIYFSYDVKMKEKGDIPEGYSVSREKKERFSLILESASTNQTSMYLCASSRYRGNEDTEAFFGQGTRLTVV.

J is TRBJ1-3 and V is TRBV20-1, with 8 bases matching TRBD1. The CDR3 spans 15 residues. After removal of 2 bases from V and 3 bases from J, the junction contained 6 bases not matched to a gene. In germline, CDR1 is DFQATT, CDR2 SNEGSKA (reference sequence). The CDR3 nucleotides are TGCAGTGCTAGATTTGCAGGGGGCGGTGGAAACACCATATATTTT. Translating it yields CSARFAGGGGNTIYF.

In its sample, this clonotype was seen many times. This rearrangement joins TRBV24-1 to TRBJ2-2; D ambiguous. V dropped 9 bases and J dropped 1 base, with 11 bases sitting between them. Germline V gives CDR1 KGHDR, CDR2 SFDVKD. The CDR3 extends over 14 amino acids. The CDR3 bases are TGTGCCACCGGGGATAGGAGGAACACCGGGGAGCTGTTTTTT. This encodes CATGDRRNTGELFF.

Of note for this clonotype: One junction end disagrees with the germline gene, perhaps due to a read error. The genes are TRBV29-1 and TRBJ1-1; D uncertain. This CDR3 comprises 14 residues. Germline lookup yields CDR1 SQVTM and CDR2 ANQGSEA. CDR3 coding DNA: TGCAGCGTTGATTCCCCGATTGGGAACACTGAAACTTTCTTT. Amino acid sequence: CSVDSPIGNTETFF.

This clonotype has more than one count but fewer than ten. The chain carries TRBV5-1 and TRBJ1-2, with unresolved D. The germline V gene encodes CDR1 SGHRS and CDR2 YFSETQ. The CDR3 is made up of 13 amino acids. The germline V and J ends were trimmed by 5 bases and 3 bases, with 11 bases remaining between them. The CDR3 sequence: CASRSTLDYGYTF. CDR3 DNA: TGCGCCAGCAGGAGCACCCTCGACTATGGCTACACCTTC.

V gene TRBV9 combines with J gene TRBJ2-3; D gene unclear. The germline V gene encodes CDR1 SGDLS and CDR2 YYNGEE. V dropped 6 bases and J dropped 3 bases, with 11 bases sitting between them. The CDR3 runs to 13 residues. CDR3 sequence reads: CASKPLGTDTQYF. The CDR3, as DNA: TGTGCCAGCAAACCCCTAGGGACAGATACGCAGTATTTT.

There are many counts of this clonotype. The V and J genes are TRBV2 and TRBJ1-6, with 9 positions matching TRBD1. V was clipped by 2 bases and J by 8 bases; unmatched bases: 4. The V gene's germline CDR1 is SNHLY and CDR2 FYNNEI. This CDR3 region has 15 residues. CDR3 in DNA: TGTGCCAGCAGTGAAACAGGGGGCTGGGATTCACCCCTCCACTTT. Translation gives CASSETGGWDSPLHF. Full variable domain (missing parts from reference TRBV2 and TRBJ1-6): EPEVTQTPSHQVTQMGQEVILRCVPISNHLYFYWYRQILGQKVEFLVSFYNNEISEKSEIFDDQFSVERPDGSNFTLKIRSTKLEDSAMYFCASSETGGWDSPLHFGNGTRLTVT.

The chain employs TRBV5-1 and TRBJ2-7, with TRBD2 identical over 8 bases. CDR1 is SGHRS and CDR2 is YFSETQ in the germline V gene. Losses at the gene ends were 2 bases for V and 6 bases for J; bases not matched to a gene: 7. This CDR3 contains 14 residues. DNA of the CDR3: TGCGCCAGCAGCTTTCTGGTTAGCGGGACCGAGCAGTACTTC. Translation: CASSFLVSGTEQYF.

CDR3 nucleotides: TGCGCCAGCAGCCAAGATTCCGCCGGCCTAGGGGGCGAGCAGTACTTC. It codes for CASSQDSAGLGGEQYF. The chain couples TRBV4-1 to TRBJ2-7; TRBD1 might be the D (6 bases). The ends were cut back, 0 bases at V and 6 bases at J, with 18 bases in the middle. The CDR3 covers 16 residues. Per the germline V gene, CDR1 is MGHRA and CDR2 is YSYEKL.

V gene TRBV25-1 combines with J gene TRBJ2-5; 9 nucleotides line up with TRBD1. The germline gives CDR1 MGHDK, CDR2 SYGVNS. With 5 bases clipped from V and 4 bases from J, the junction kept 11 bases outside the gene matches. The CDR3 has 16 amino acids. CDR3 coding DNA: TGTGCCAGCAGTCCCGCCGGGACAGGGAAGGGAGAGACCCAGTACTTC. Protein: CASSPAGTGKGETQYF.

The table lists this clonotype with many counts. The V call is TRBV5-1, the J call TRBJ2-5; no definite D call. Germline-derived CDR1 and CDR2 are SGHRS and YFSETQ. The CDR3 length is 14 residues. Between the trimmed V and J ends, which lost 4 bases and 5 bases, there was a span of 15 bases. The CDR3, as DNA: TGCGCCAGCAGCCCGAACCCTCGCATGGAGACCCAGTACTTC. Residues: CASSPNPRMETQYF.

This clonotype was picked up a small number of times. The V and J genes are TRBV6-5 and TRBJ2-7; 12 nucleotides match TRBD1. This CDR3 contains 16 residues. The germline V gene has CDR1 MNHEY and CDR2 SVGAGI. V trimming: 5 bases; J trimming: 7 bases; junction bases outside the gene matches: 12. This CDR3 reads CASSTHPGQGAKEQYF. CDR3 nucleotides: TGTGCCAGCAGTACTCACCCGGGACAGGGGGCGAAAGAGCAGTACTTC.

In this sample, this clonotype turned up many times. The chain carries TRBV12-3 or TRBV12-4 and TRBJ1-2; possibly TRBD1 for D (5 bases). The CDR3 extends over 13 amino acids. The V and J ends lost 1 base and 6 bases respectively, with 9 bases between them. DNA of the CDR3: TGTGCCAGCAGTTTAGTAGGGGCGGATGGCTACACCTTC. Protein: CASSLVGADGYTF.

This chain uses TRBV19 with TRBJ1-2; 11 bases fit TRBD1. The CDR3 is 16 amino acids. Germline loops: CDR1 LNHDA, CDR2 SQIVND (reference sequence). V trimming: 1 base; J trimming: 2 bases; junction bases outside the gene matches: 3. CDR3: CASSIGTGGRNYGYTF. The DNA of the CDR3 is TGTGCCAGTAGTATAGGGACAGGGGGCCGGAACTATGGCTACACCTTC.

V and J are TRBV11-1 and TRBJ2-2; D is unclear. Germline V gene data show CDR1 as SGHAT and CDR2 as FQDESV (reference sequence). The length of the CDR3 is 15 residues. Trimming pared 1 base from V and 0 bases from J, leaving 6 bases between. The CDR3 sequence: CASSLEAANTGELFF. DNA for the CDR3: TGTGCCAGCAGCTTAGAAGCAGCGAACACCGGGGAGCTGTTTTTT. Full variable domain (outside the CDR3, taken from reference TRBV11-1 and TRBJ2-2): EAEVAQSPRYKITEKSQAVAFWCDPISGHATLYWYRQILGQGPELLVQFQDESVVDDSQLPKDRFSAERLKGVDSTLKIQPAELGDSAMYLCASSLEAANTGELFFGEGSRLTVL.

The chain uses TRBV6-1 and TRBJ1-1; D is undetermined. Germline CDR1 MNHNS, CDR2 SASEGT. V was pared by 1 base and J by 4 bases, with 10 bases between. The CDR3 has 14 residues. CDR3 sequence reads: CASSEEDLRTEAFF. CDR3 in DNA: TGTGCCAGCAGTGAAGAGGACTTGCGCACTGAAGCTTTCTTT.